Each of the 24 T cell receptor beta chains below was sequenced from the same sample in a study of blood T cell repertoires in COVID-19. The repertoire was sequenced with immunoSEQ multiplex PCR; TCRdb's copy has only in-frame clones and lacks some. The table lists some 220,000 clones, around 85% of them singletons. The sequenced sample was peripheral blood. These receptor sequences come from a man aged 50 to 60 with COVID-19, enrolled during active disease.

V usage is TRBV7-2 and J usage is TRBJ2-3, with TRBD2 identical over 12 bases. This CDR3 is 16 amino acids long. Unmatched junction bases numbered 7, after V lost 4 bases and J lost 5 bases. CDR1 is SGHTA, CDR2 FQGNSA, per germline. The CDR3 loop reads CASSSSSGGAIDTQYF. In nucleotides, the CDR3 is TGTGCCAGCAGCTCCTCTAGCGGGGGGGCGATAGATACGCAGTATTTT. The full variable domain, in which reference TRBV7-2 and TRBJ2-3 provide the parts outside the CDR3, is GAGVSQSPSNKVTEKGKDVELRCDPISGHTALYWYRQSLGQGLEFLIYFQGNSAPDKSGLPSDRFSAERTGGSVSTLTIQRTQQEDSAVYLCASSSSSGGAIDTQYFGPGTRLTVL.

V is TRBV11-1 and J is TRBJ1-1; D is unresolved. Per germline, CDR1 SGHAT and CDR2 FQDESV (reference sequence). V was pared by 6 bases and J by 10 bases, with 21 bases between. The CDR3 extends over 14 amino acids. For the CDR3, the DNA is TGTGCCAGCAGTAAGCCGGGGTTGAAAGGCCTAGCTTTCTTT. Amino acids: CASSKPGLKGLAFF.

The V call is TRBV12-3 or TRBV12-4, the J call TRBJ1-2; D remains unclear. CDR3 length: 13 amino acids. V gave up 5 bases and J gave up 6 bases, with 13 bases separating them. The CDR3, as DNA: TGTGCCAGCAGTATTAAGAGCCCCAATGGCTACACCTTC. This codes for CASSIKSPNGYTF.

This clone was seen just once. The chain combines TRBV19 with TRBJ1-6; 7 nucleotides agree with TRBD1. This CDR3 spans 14 amino acids. CDR1 is LNHDA and CDR2 is SQIVND in the germline V gene (reference sequence). The J segment lost 6 bases and the V segment lost 6 bases, leaving 5 bases of the junction unmatched. CDR3 amino acids: CASSAGTVNSPLHF. The CDR3, as DNA: TGTGCCAGTAGCGCCGGGACAGTTAATTCACCCCTCCACTTT.

The chain combines TRBV7-2 with TRBJ2-7, with a weak D call TRBD2 (6 bases). The CDR3 length is 15 residues. CDR1 is SGHTA, CDR2 FQGNSA, per germline. The V and J ends lost 5 bases and 4 bases respectively, with 18 bases between them. Here the CDR3 reads CASSPEPGGTYEQYF. The CDR3 nucleotides read TGTGCCAGCAGCCCAGAACCCGGGGGAACTTACGAGCAGTACTTC.

V and J are TRBV7-9 and TRBJ2-7, with TRBD1 matching over 7 bases. Per germline, CDR1 SEHNR and CDR2 FQNEAQ (reference sequence). The CDR3 loop spans 17 amino acids. The ends lost 0 bases at V and 0 bases at J; junction bases unmatched: 8. DNA of the CDR3: TGTGCCAGCAGCTTAGCAAGGACAGGCAAAAGCTCCTACGAGCAGTACTTC. Translation: CASSLARTGKSSYEQYF. Looking up the rest from reference TRBV7-9 and TRBJ2-7 gives the full variable domain: DTGVSQNPRHKITKRGQNVTFRCDPISEHNRLYWYRQTLGQGPEFLTYFQNEAQLEKSRLLSDRFSAERPKGSFSTLEIQRTEQGDSAMYLCASSLARTGKSSYEQYFGPGTRLTVT.

The chain links TRBV7-2 to TRBJ2-1, with TRBD2 matching over 10 bases. The CDR3 covers 17 residues. V lost 2 bases and J lost 1; bases outside the gene matches: 5. CDR1 SGHTA and CDR2 FQGNSA come from the germline V gene. The CDR3 DNA reads TGTGCCAGCAGCTTAATAGCGGGGGGCAGTTCCTACAATGAGCAGTTCTTC. It specifies CASSLIAGGSSYNEQFF.

The chain is built from TRBV5-4 and TRBJ2-1; 8 bases line up with TRBD2. This CDR3 has 16 residues. Looked up from germline, CDR1 is SGHNT and CDR2 is YYREEE (reference sequence). V was clipped by 4 bases and J by 1 base; unmatched bases: 7. CDR3 in DNA: TGTGCCAGCAGCCTCGAGCGGGGGTCATCCTACAATGAGCAGTTCTTC. This encodes CASSLERGSSYNEQFF.

The chain joins TRBV15 to TRBJ1-2; unclear D gene. CDR1 and CDR2 (germline): LNHNV, YYDKDF (reference sequence). The CDR3 sequence is 12 residues long. The V and J ends lost 3 bases and 5 bases respectively, with 7 bases between them. CDR3 DNA: TGTGCCACCAGCAGGGTAGAGTATGGCTACACCTTC. It encodes CATSRVEYGYTF.

This chain uses TRBV10-2 with TRBJ1-2; weak D call: TRBD1 (5 bases). The CDR3 runs to 13 residues. The V end was cut by 7 bases, the J end by 5 bases, with 14 bases between. Germline V lookup: CDR1 WSHSY, CDR2 SAAADI. CDR3 sequence: CASTNRRGYGYTF. As DNA, the CDR3 is TGCGCCAGCACCAACCGGAGGGGTTATGGCTACACCTTC.

This chain uses TRBV6-5 with TRBJ2-7, with TRBD1 matching over 9 bases. Germline loops: CDR1 MNHEY, CDR2 SVGAGI. Unmatched junction bases numbered 7, after V lost 5 bases and J lost 2 bases. The CDR3 runs 15 residues. DNA of the CDR3: TGTGCCAGCAGTACGGGGACAGGGTACCCCTACGAGCAGTACTTC. Translated: CASSTGTGYPYEQYF.

This chain joins TRBV3-1 (or the pseudogene TRBV3-2) and TRBJ1-1; D remains unclear. Trimming pared 6 bases from V and 1 base from J, leaving 12 bases between. CDR1 LGHDT and CDR2 YNNKEL come from the germline V gene (reference sequence). This CDR3 is 14 amino acids long. The CDR3 reads CASRGRRQNTEAFF. As DNA, the CDR3 is TGTGCCAGCAGGGGGAGGAGGCAGAACACTGAAGCTTTCTTT.

The gene calls are TRBV15 and TRBJ2-1, with D tentatively TRBD2 (6 bases). V was clipped by 5 bases and J by 3 bases, with 20 bases between them. This CDR3 comprises 17 residues. CDR1 is LNHNV, CDR2 YYDKDF, per germline (reference sequence). CDR3 DNA sequence: TGTGCCACCAGCCCGACCTCCGCGGGGCTTCTCTACAATGAGCAGTTCTTC. Its protein product is CATSPTSAGLLYNEQFF.

J is TRBJ2-2 and V is TRBV19; 7 bases fit TRBD1. The CDR3 extends over 14 amino acids. CDR1 is LNHDA and CDR2 is SQIVND in the germline V gene (reference sequence). The V gene end was trimmed by 9 bases and the J gene end by 5 bases; junction bases not matched to a gene: 9. The CDR3, as DNA: TGTGCCAGCCAAGGACAGGTCAGGACCGGGGAGCTGTTTTTT. Its protein product is CASQGQVRTGELFF.

In its sample, this clone was seen once. V is TRBV10-3 and J is TRBJ1-1; no clear D. The germline gives CDR1 ENHRY, CDR2 SYGVKD. The germline V and J ends were trimmed by 8 bases and 1 base, with 5 bases remaining between them. CDR3 length: 11 residues. The CDR3 spells CAIRQNTEAFF. The CDR3 region has the DNA TGTGCCATCCGACAGAACACTGAAGCTTTCTTT.

The CDR3 protein is CASSGDRGPFSPLHF. In DNA form, the CDR3 reads TGTGCCAGCAGTGGGGACAGGGGTCCTTTTTCACCCCTCCACTTT. The rearrangement joins TRBV2 to TRBJ1-6; 10 nucleotides match TRBD1. Losses at the gene ends were 4 bases for V and 9 bases for J; bases not matched to a gene: 6. Germline-derived CDR1 and CDR2 are SNHLY and FYNNEI. CDR3 length equals 15 residues.

This clone was seen once. The chain is built from TRBV6-5 and TRBJ2-1; no definite D call. This CDR3 has 13 amino acids. Germline CDR1 MNHEY, CDR2 SVGAGI. The V end was cut by 7 bases, the J end by 3 bases, with 10 bases between. The CDR3 DNA sequence: TGTGCCAGCACCAATCCGGGCTACAATGAGCAGTTCTTC. Its translation: CASTNPGYNEQFF.

The V call is TRBV6-5, the J call TRBJ2-7; the match to TRBD1 covers 9 bases. The CDR3 runs 15 residues. Germline V gene sequence: CDR1 MNHEY, CDR2 SVGAGI. The ends lost 5 bases at V and 0 bases at J; junction bases unmatched: 5. The CDR3 nucleotides read TGTGCCAGCAGTCGGGACAGGGAGAGCTCCTACGAGCAGTACTTC. This gives the protein CASSRDRESSYEQYF.

This clone was observed a few times. This sequence joins TRBV3-1 (or the pseudogene TRBV3-2) and TRBJ2-7; tentatively, D is TRBD2 (5 bases). Deletions cut 2 bases from V and 2 bases from J, with 10 bases between. Looked up from germline, CDR1 is LGHDT and CDR2 is YNNKEL (reference sequence). The CDR3 spans 14 residues. CDR3 residues: CASSQTRATYEQYF. CDR3 in DNA: TGTGCCAGCAGCCAAACTAGAGCGACCTACGAGCAGTACTTC.

The rearrangement joins TRBV29-1 to TRBJ2-7; no reliable D call. CDR1 and CDR2 from the germline V gene are SQVTM and ANQGSEA. V was clipped by 6 bases and J by 8 bases, with 20 bases between them. The CDR3 is made up of 13 amino acids. Here the CDR3 reads CSVPDDSFDKQYF. CDR3 nucleotide sequence: TGCAGCGTACCAGACGACTCCTTTGATAAGCAGTACTTC.

The chain recombines TRBV5-6 with TRBJ2-2, with TRBD1 as a possible D gene (7 bases). The germline CDR1 and CDR2 sequences are SGHDT and YYEEEE. V was clipped by 2 bases and J by 6 bases, with 17 bases between them. This CDR3 is built from 16 residues. The CDR3: CASSLYRGAGPGELFF. CDR3 in DNA: TGTGCCAGCAGCTTATACAGGGGCGCGGGGCCCGGGGAGCTGTTTTTT.

The chain carries TRBV7-2 and TRBJ2-2, with 8 bases matching TRBD2. The trim removed 2 bases at V and 0 bases at J, leaving 2 bases unmatched. From germline, CDR1 is SGHTA and CDR2 FQGNSA. CDR3 length equals 16 residues. DNA for the CDR3: TGTGCCAGCAGCTTATATAGCGGGGCGAACACCGGGGAGCTGTTTTTT. As protein: CASSLYSGANTGELFF. The full variable domain, with the rest looked up from reference TRBV7-2 and TRBJ2-2, is GAGVSQSPSNKVTEKGKDVELRCDPISGHTALYWYRQSLGQGLEFLIYFQGNSAPDKSGLPSDRFSAERTGGSVSTLTIQRTQQEDSAVYLCASSLYSGANTGELFFGEGSRLTVL.

The chain couples TRBV7-9 to TRBJ1-3, with TRBD1 matching 8 bases. The V gene's germline CDR1 is SEHNR and CDR2 FQNEAQ (reference sequence). The J segment lost 3 bases and the V segment lost 5 bases, leaving 6 bases of the junction unmatched. The CDR3 loop spans 15 amino acids. CDR3 sequence (DNA): TGTGCCAGCAGCCTTTTGACAGGGGTTGGAAACACCATATATTTT. It encodes CASSLLTGVGNTIYF.

The J gene is TRBJ1-2, the V gene TRBV12-3 or TRBV12-4; the match to TRBD1 covers 7 bases. This CDR3 comprises 13 residues. V shed 6 bases, J shed 2 bases, and the junction held 3 bases outside the gene matches. The CDR3 nucleotides read TGTGCCAGCAGCAGGGGACAGAACTATGGCTACACCTTC. It yields the protein CASSRGQNYGYTF.